The source of this TCR beta chain is a study of chemoradiotherapy in HPV16-positive cancers. TCRdb keeps only in-frame clones here, not all; method: immunoSEQ multiplex PCR. The top ten clones hold around 2.8% of a sample with some 9,100 clones, 80% to 85% of them seen once. General observations from the study: During treatment, candidate HPV-specific clones and E7-related motifs expanded in tumor. HPV-specific T cells were functionally defined from only a couple of HPV16-positive patients.

This CDR3 has 14 amino acids. Trimming cost V 2 bases and J 6 bases, with 13 bases left between them. Germline values: CDR1 MDHEN, CDR2 SYDVKM. In the case of this clone: What it binds is unknown.

This TCR derives from a human donor with HPV-associated anogenital cancer. The chain joins TRBV28 to TRBJ1-1, with D tentatively TRBD1 (5 bases). The material sequenced was blood, taken from a patient who underwent chemoradiotherapy. In DNA, the CDR3 is TGTGCCAGCAGTTTACCGGGGGTATTGGCTGAAGCTTTCTTT. It is translated as CASSLPGVLAEAFF.